Below are 32 T cell receptor beta chains sequenced from a single sample in a study of shared clonotypes between healthy human individuals (dated by TCRdb to the early 2020s). Library prep was done by the immunoSEQ multiplex PCR assay. Held by TCRdb, this immuneACCESS table contains in-frame sequences only and omits some clones. Under half of the omission traces to an unresolved V gene where checked; the cause of the rest is unknown. Within this sample are some 600,000 clones, with 96% of them counted one time only. The ten largest make up 0.11% of the sample. CD8 naive samples were CD45RO-negative cells positively selected for CCR7, giving a CD45RA+CCR7+ population that excluded TemRA cells. Sequencing used naive CD8+ T cells sorted from blood. Reading the label with the study, this specimen's cell subset or site is: CD45RA+CCR7+. These TCRs come from a woman between 25 and 40 years old in good health.

V and J are TRBV19 and TRBJ2-7; TRBD2 matches at 11 bases. Losses at the gene ends were 3 bases for V and 5 bases for J; bases not matched to a gene: 6. CDR3 length equals 15 residues. CDR1 is LNHDA, CDR2 SQIVND, per germline (reference sequence). The CDR3 DNA is TGTGCCAGTAGTATGGGCCTGGGACTAGCGGACGAGCAGTACTTC. Protein: CASSMGLGLADEQYF.

The rearrangement links TRBV4-1 to TRBJ2-3; TRBD1 or TRBD2 may be the D gene (7 bases each). Trimming took 4 bases from V and 2 from J, leaving 10 bases between them. The CDR3 contains 14 residues. Germline lookup yields CDR1 MGHRA and CDR2 YSYEKL. The CDR3 reads CASSPGGATDTQYF. The DNA of the CDR3 is TGCGCCAGCAGCCCAGGGGGGGCCACAGATACGCAGTATTTT.

The chain carries TRBV15 and TRBJ2-1; D is perhaps TRBD2 (5 bases). Germline CDR1 reads LNHNV; CDR2 reads YYDKDF (reference sequence). V shed 0 bases and J shed 0 bases, with 21 bases lying between them. This CDR3 has 20 residues. As DNA, the CDR3 is TGTGCCACCAGCAGAGATGTCCTAGCTAGACGAGGTAGCTCCTACAATGAGCAGTTCTTC. Amino acids: CATSRDVLARRGSSYNEQFF.

The chain has TRBV10-3 and TRBJ2-7; 8 nucleotides agree with TRBD1. The CDR3 spans 14 residues. Trimming cost V 6 bases and J 2 bases; bases outside gene matches: 6. Per the germline V gene, CDR1 is ENHRY and CDR2 is SYGVKD. DNA of the CDR3: TGTGCCATCAGGGGGACAGGCGTCACCTACGAGCAGTACTTC. This translates into CAIRGTGVTYEQYF.

This clone was seen once. V gene TRBV25-1 combines with J gene TRBJ2-1; no clear D. The V end lost 4 bases, the J end lost 7 bases, and 14 bases lay between the germline ends. CDR3 length equals 14 residues. The germline V gene encodes CDR1 MGHDK and CDR2 SYGVNS. The CDR3 region is CASSGLDRGNEQFF. DNA for the CDR3: TGTGCCAGCAGTGGATTGGACCGAGGAAATGAGCAGTTCTTC.

The rearrangement links TRBV27 to TRBJ2-7; 11 bases are shared with TRBD1. With V trimmed by 1 base and J by 0 bases, 2 bases remained unmatched. The CDR3 loop spans 16 amino acids. Germline-derived CDR1 and CDR2 are MNHEY and SMNVEV (reference sequence). CDR3 in DNA: TGTGCCAGCAGTTTATTGGGGACAGGGGGCTCCTACGAGCAGTACTTC. Protein sequence: CASSLLGTGGSYEQYF.

The chain carries TRBV28 and TRBJ1-1; D possibly corresponds to TRBD1 (5 bases). The V and J ends lost 7 bases and 0 bases respectively, with 18 bases between them. The CDR3 covers 16 residues. The germline CDR1 and CDR2 sequences are MDHEN and SYDVKM. The CDR3 coding sequence is TGTGCCAGCACTCCACGACAGCTTCGGATGAACACTGAAGCTTTCTTT. Translating it yields CASTPRQLRMNTEAFF.

Details on this clone: In the same sample, other DNA sequences code for this CDR3. V and J are TRBV28 and TRBJ2-2; D tentatively reads TRBD1 or TRBD2 (6 bases each). Per germline, CDR1 MDHEN and CDR2 SYDVKM. The CDR3 covers 13 residues. V was pared by 2 bases and J by 6 bases, with 7 bases between. The CDR3 protein is CASSLRGAGELFF. The CDR3, as DNA: TGTGCCAGCAGTTTAAGGGGGGCCGGGGAGCTGTTTTTT. Together with reference TRBV28 and TRBJ2-2, the CDR3 gives the full variable domain: DVKVTQSSRYLVKRTGEKVFLECVQDMDHENMFWYRQDPGLGLRLIYFSYDVKMKEKGDIPEGYSVSREKKERFSLILESASTNQTSMYLCASSLRGAGELFFGEGSRLTVL.

This chain joins TRBV13 and TRBJ2-2; D gene unclear. The CDR3 spans 13 residues. V lost 2 bases and J 5 bases, leaving 6 bases between the germline ends. The germline V gene has CDR1 PRHDT and CDR2 FYEKMQ (reference sequence). The CDR3 nucleotides read TGTGCCAGCAGCTTAACTGCGACCGGGGAGCTGTTTTTT. Encoded protein: CASSLTATGELFF.

The rearrangement links TRBV19 to TRBJ1-2; weak D call: TRBD1 (5 bases). V was shortened by 11 bases and J by 3 bases, with 13 bases between the two germline ends. Germline V lookup: CDR1 LNHDA, CDR2 SQIVND (reference sequence). This CDR3 region has 12 residues. Here the CDR3 reads CAGSQGDYGYTF. The CDR3 nucleotides are TGTGCCGGGTCTCAGGGAGACTATGGCTACACCTTC.

This chain links TRBV7-3 with TRBJ2-1; 11 bases fit TRBD2. The trim removed 5 bases at V and 8 bases at J, leaving 11 bases unmatched. This CDR3 has 16 residues. Germline CDR1 and CDR2: SGHTA and FQGTGA. The CDR3 coding sequence is TGTGCCAGCAGCGCACCGGCTAGCGGGAGGACCTATGAGCAGTTCTTC. Its translation is CASSAPASGRTYEQFF.

This chain connects TRBV7-9 to TRBJ2-5, with a weak D call TRBD1 (5 bases). From germline, CDR1 is SEHNR and CDR2 FQNEAQ (reference sequence). This CDR3 contains 14 residues. Trimming removed 5 bases at V and 0 bases at J, with 10 bases between. The CDR3 DNA reads TGTGCCAGCAGCCCAGGGCCGTACCAAGAGACCCAGTACTTC. This codes for CASSPGPYQETQYF.

The genes are TRBV10-2 and TRBJ1-5, with 10 bases aligning to TRBD1. The trim removed 6 bases at V and 6 bases at J, leaving 8 bases unmatched. The CDR3 has 15 residues. Germline values: CDR1 WSHSY, CDR2 SAAADI. CDR3 nucleotide sequence: TGCGCCAGCAGGCCGACAGGGGGCGTTGGTCAGCCCCAGCATTTT. It specifies CASRPTGGVGQPQHF.

V usage is TRBV2 and J usage is TRBJ2-7, with TRBD1 as a possible D gene (6 bases). Trimming took off 8 bases at V and 1 base at J, with 9 bases between the two ends. CDR1 is SNHLY and CDR2 is FYNNEI in the germline V gene. The length of the CDR3 is 12 residues. CDR3 sequence reads: CASETGSYEQYF. Written as DNA, the CDR3 is TGTGCCAGCGAAACAGGGTCCTACGAGCAGTACTTC.

The J gene is TRBJ2-3, the V gene TRBV5-6; D is unresolved. The CDR3 loop spans 17 amino acids. Trimming pared 2 bases from V and 2 bases from J, leaving 18 bases between. The germline V gene encodes CDR1 SGHDT and CDR2 YYEEEE. Here the CDR3 reads CASSLATSREYTDTQYF. The CDR3 DNA sequence: TGTGCCAGCAGCTTAGCAACGTCACGTGAGTACACAGATACGCAGTATTTT.

The chain is built from TRBV27 and TRBJ2-7; TRBD2 matches 8 bases. Germline assignment: CDR1 MNHEY and CDR2 SMNVEV (reference sequence). The CDR3 has 13 amino acids. V was pared by 4 bases and J by 2 bases, with 1 base of the junction left unmatched. The CDR3 DNA follows: TGTGCCAGCAGTTGGGGACTAGCCTACGAGCAGTACTTC. Encoded protein: CASSWGLAYEQYF.

This clone occurred once. This chain uses TRBV2 with TRBJ1-2; 7 nucleotides line up with TRBD1. Germline V gene data show CDR1 as SNHLY and CDR2 as FYNNEI. The CDR3 is made up of 16 amino acids. Losses at the gene ends were 7 bases for V and 4 bases for J; bases not matched to a gene: 15. The CDR3 DNA follows: TGTGCCAGCACAGGGGGAGGGGAACTAGTTTCCTATGGCTACACCTTC. Protein product: CASTGGGELVSYGYTF.

The J gene is TRBJ1-2, the V gene TRBV9; the match to TRBD1 covers 10 bases. Germline assignment: CDR1 SGDLS and CDR2 YYNGEE. Trimming removed 4 bases from V and 7 bases from J; junction bases left unmatched: 4. CDR3 length: 13 residues. Written as DNA, the CDR3 is TGTGCCAGCAGCCCGGGGACAGGGGTTGGCTACACCTTC. This sequence encodes CASSPGTGVGYTF. Full variable domain (remainder filled in from reference TRBV9 and TRBJ1-2): DSGVTQTPKHLITATGQRVTLRCSPRSGDLSVYWYQQSLDQGLQFLIQYYNGEERAKGNILERFSAQQFPDLHSELNLSSLELGDSALYFCASSPGTGVGYTFGSGTRLTVV.

The chain joins TRBV5-4 to TRBJ2-5, with D unclear. CDR1 is SGHNT and CDR2 is YYREEE in the germline V gene (reference sequence). This CDR3 has 15 amino acids. The ends were cut back, 0 bases at V and 7 bases at J, with 16 bases in the middle. This CDR3 is CASSLVDSSLVTQYF. The CDR3 DNA reads as TGTGCCAGCAGCTTGGTAGATTCATCTTTGGTGACCCAGTACTTC.

V gene TRBV28 combines with J gene TRBJ2-1; D is undetermined. With 1 base removed from V and 7 bases from J, the gap between germline ends came to 5 bases. Germline V gene sequence: CDR1 MDHEN, CDR2 SYDVKM. CDR3 length equals 12 residues. The CDR3 here is CASSLSVNEQFF. Written as DNA, the CDR3 is TGTGCCAGCAGTTTATCTGTGAATGAGCAGTTCTTC.

The chain couples TRBV27 to TRBJ2-3, with D unclear. In germline, CDR1 is MNHEY, CDR2 SMNVEV (reference sequence). The CDR3 runs to 16 residues. V lost 6 bases and J 0 bases, leaving 16 bases between the germline ends. CDR3 in DNA: TGTGCCAGCAGCCCACAGCCCACCTCTAGCACAGATACGCAGTATTTT. Amino acids: CASSPQPTSSTDTQYF.

This sequence joins TRBV9 and TRBJ2-3, with 8 nucleotides matching TRBD2. The ends lost 4 bases at V and 3 bases at J; junction bases unmatched: 4. The CDR3 sequence is 14 residues long. Germline V gene sequence: CDR1 SGDLS, CDR2 YYNGEE. The CDR3 nucleotides are TGTGCCAGCAGCACCCGACTAGCGACAGATACGCAGTATTTT. It encodes CASSTRLATDTQYF.

The V and J genes are TRBV27 and TRBJ2-1; unclear D gene. Germline V gives CDR1 MNHEY, CDR2 SMNVEV (reference sequence). V lost 5 bases and J lost 9, with 11 bases in between. This CDR3 has 12 residues. The CDR3 loop reads CASSVNGVEQFF. The DNA for the CDR3 is TGTGCCAGCAGTGTGAACGGTGTTGAGCAGTTCTTC.

J is TRBJ1-3 and V is TRBV7-8, with D unresolved. The germline gives CDR1 SGHVS, CDR2 FQNEAQ. This CDR3 has 15 residues. V was shortened by 5 bases and J by 8 bases, with 19 bases between the two germline ends. CDR3 sequence: CASSPKLGKWDTIYF. As DNA, the CDR3 is TGTGCCAGCAGCCCCAAATTGGGGAAGTGGGACACCATATATTTT.

V is TRBV28 and J is TRBJ1-2; 9 bases agree with TRBD1. From germline, CDR1 is MDHEN and CDR2 SYDVKM. The CDR3 loop spans 15 amino acids. Germline trimming cut 6 bases from V and 8 bases from J; bases unmatched to any gene: 13. CDR3 nucleotides: TGTGCCAGCAGGATACAGGGGGCGTGGGAAAGGGGCTACACCTTC. Amino acid sequence: CASRIQGAWERGYTF.

This clone was picked up one time. This sequence joins TRBV2 and TRBJ1-2; 7 bases are a match to TRBD1. The CDR3 is made up of 14 amino acids. V dropped 1 base and J dropped 7; count of bases not matched to a gene: 6. Germline V gene data show CDR1 as SNHLY and CDR2 as FYNNEI. CDR3 amino acids: CASSEEETGLGYTF. For the CDR3, the DNA is TGTGCCAGCAGTGAAGAGGAGACAGGGCTTGGCTACACCTTC.

This clone appeared once. The J gene is TRBJ2-7, the V gene TRBV4-1; the match to TRBD2 covers 7 bases. Germline values: CDR1 MGHRA, CDR2 YSYEKL. J lost 4 bases, V lost 4 bases, and 4 bases had no gene match. The CDR3 has 13 amino acids. This CDR3 is CASSRGLVYEQYF. CDR3 sequence (DNA): TGCGCCAGCAGCCGAGGACTAGTATACGAGCAGTACTTC.

The rearrangement joins TRBV5-6 to TRBJ2-5; TRBD1 matches at 10 bases. The CDR3 totals 14 residues. Germline-derived CDR1 and CDR2 are SGHDT and YYEEEE. Losses at the gene ends were 5 bases for V and 12 bases for J; bases not matched to a gene: 13. The CDR3 is CASRPGTGAMGEYF. CDR3 in DNA: TGTGCCAGCAGACCCGGGACAGGGGCCATGGGGGAGTACTTC. Based on the CDR3 plus reference TRBV5-6 and TRBJ2-5, the full variable domain is DAGVTQSPTHLIKTRGQQVTLRCSPKSGHDTVSWYQQALGQGPQFIFQYYEEEERQRGNFPDRFSGHQFPNYSSELNVNALLLGDSALYLCASRPGTGAMGEYFGPGTRLLVL.

CDR3 amino acids: CASSFGDSYEQYF. The CDR3 nucleotides are TGTGCCAGCAGCTTCGGTGACAGCTACGAGCAGTACTTC. V and J are TRBV11-3 and TRBJ2-5, with D maybe TRBD1 (5 bases). The J call may be faulty, since TRBJ2-7 better matches the DNA end. CDR1 SGHNT and CDR2 YENEEA come from the germline V gene. The length of the CDR3 is 13 residues.

This clone was seen only once. This chain links TRBV7-2 with TRBJ1-1; D unresolved. Germline V gene sequence: CDR1 SGHTA, CDR2 FQGNSA. The germline V and J ends were trimmed by 4 bases and 8 bases, with 17 bases remaining between them. This CDR3 is 14 amino acids long. CDR3 bases: TGTGCCAGCAGCTCGTTCACCGAGAGTTCAGAAGCTTTCTTT. Its protein product is CASSSFTESSEAFF.

The chain combines TRBV5-1 with TRBJ2-7, with D hard to call. Per the germline V gene, CDR1 is SGHRS and CDR2 is YFSETQ. CDR3 length: 14 residues. V was pared by 3 bases and J by 6 bases, with 16 bases between. This chain's CDR3 is CASSWTDFPREQYF. The CDR3 bases are TGCGCCAGCAGCTGGACGGATTTCCCTCGCGAGCAGTACTTC.

This clone was picked up one time. The V gene is TRBV11-2, the J gene TRBJ2-7, with D perhaps being TRBD1 or TRBD2 (5 bases each). The CDR3 is made up of 13 amino acids. Germline V gene lookup returns CDR1 SGHAT and CDR2 FQNNGV. V lost 5 bases and J 3 bases, leaving 11 bases between the germline ends. For the CDR3, the DNA is TGTGCCAGCAGCCTAGGGGACGTCTACGAGCAGTACTTC. It yields the protein CASSLGDVYEQYF.